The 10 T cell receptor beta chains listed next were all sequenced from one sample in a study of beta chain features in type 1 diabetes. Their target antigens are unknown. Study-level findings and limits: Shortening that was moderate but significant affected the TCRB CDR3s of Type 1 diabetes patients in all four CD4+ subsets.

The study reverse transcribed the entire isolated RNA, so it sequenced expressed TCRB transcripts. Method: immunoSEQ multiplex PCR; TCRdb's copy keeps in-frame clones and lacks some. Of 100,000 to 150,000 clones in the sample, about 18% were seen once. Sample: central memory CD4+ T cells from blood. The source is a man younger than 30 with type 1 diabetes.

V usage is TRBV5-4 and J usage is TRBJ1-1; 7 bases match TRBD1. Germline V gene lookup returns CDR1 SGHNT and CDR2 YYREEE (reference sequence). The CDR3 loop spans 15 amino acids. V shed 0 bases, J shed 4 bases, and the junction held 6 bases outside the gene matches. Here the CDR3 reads CASSLEGGAFTEAFF. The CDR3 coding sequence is TGTGCCAGCAGCTTGGAAGGGGGCGCTTTCACTGAAGCTTTCTTT. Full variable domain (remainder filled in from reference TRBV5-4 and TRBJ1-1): ETGVTQSPTHLIKTRGQQVTLRCSSQSGHNTVSWYQQALGQGPQFIFQYYREEENGRGNFPPRFSGLQFPNYSSELNVNALELDDSALYLCASSLEGGAFTEAFFGQGTRLTVV.

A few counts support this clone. CDR3 sequence (DNA): TGTGCCAGCAGCCCGGGACAGGGTTTTTCTGAGCAGTTCTTC. Protein product: CASSPGQGFSEQFF. The gene calls are TRBV28 and TRBJ2-1, with 9 bases matching TRBD1. V lost 6 bases to trimming and J lost 9 bases; unmatched junction nucleotides: 9. Germline V CDR1 and CDR2: MDHEN, SYDVKM. The CDR3 extends over 14 amino acids.

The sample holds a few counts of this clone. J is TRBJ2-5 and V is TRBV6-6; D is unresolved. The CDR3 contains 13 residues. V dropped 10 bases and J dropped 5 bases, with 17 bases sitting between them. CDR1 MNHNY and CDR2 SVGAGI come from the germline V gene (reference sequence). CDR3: CAILTEPLETQYF. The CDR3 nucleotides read TGTGCCATCCTGACGGAACCGTTGGAGACCCAGTACTTC.

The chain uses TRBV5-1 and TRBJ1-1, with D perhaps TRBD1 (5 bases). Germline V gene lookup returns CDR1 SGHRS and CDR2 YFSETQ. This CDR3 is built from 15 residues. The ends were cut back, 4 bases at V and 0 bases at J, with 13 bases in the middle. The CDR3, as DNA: TGCGCCAGCAGCCGGGACGGCACCATGAACACTGAAGCTTTCTTT. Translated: CASSRDGTMNTEAFF.

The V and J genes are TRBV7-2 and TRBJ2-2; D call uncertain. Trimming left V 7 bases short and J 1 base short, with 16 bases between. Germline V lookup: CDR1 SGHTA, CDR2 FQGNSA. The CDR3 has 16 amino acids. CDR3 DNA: TGTGCCAGCAAAGGAAGCGTGGGAATGAACACCGGGGAGCTGTTTTTT. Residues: CASKGSVGMNTGELFF.

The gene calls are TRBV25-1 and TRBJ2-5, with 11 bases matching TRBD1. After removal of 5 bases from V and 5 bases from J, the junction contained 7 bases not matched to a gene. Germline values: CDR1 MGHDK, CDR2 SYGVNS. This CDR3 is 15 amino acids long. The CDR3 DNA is TGTGCCAGCAGTAGCGGGACAGGGGGTACCGAGACCCAGTACTTC. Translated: CASSSGTGGTETQYF.

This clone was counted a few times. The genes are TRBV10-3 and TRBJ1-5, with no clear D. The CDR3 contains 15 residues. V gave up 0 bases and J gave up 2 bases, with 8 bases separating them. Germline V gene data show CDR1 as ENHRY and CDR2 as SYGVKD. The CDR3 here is CAISESEVRNQPQHF. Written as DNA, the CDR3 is TGTGCCATCAGTGAGTCAGAGGTTCGCAATCAGCCCCAGCATTTT.

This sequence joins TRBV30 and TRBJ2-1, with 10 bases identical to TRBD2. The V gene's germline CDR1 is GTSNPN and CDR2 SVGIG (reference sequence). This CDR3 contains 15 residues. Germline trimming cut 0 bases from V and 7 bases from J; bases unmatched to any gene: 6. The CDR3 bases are TGTGCCTGGAGTGTAATGGCTAGCGGGAGTAATGAGCAGTTCTTC. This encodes CAWSVMASGSNEQFF.

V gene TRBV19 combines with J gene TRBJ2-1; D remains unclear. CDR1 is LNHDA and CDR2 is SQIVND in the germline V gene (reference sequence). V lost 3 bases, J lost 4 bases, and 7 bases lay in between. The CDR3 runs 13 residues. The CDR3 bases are TGTGCCAGTAGTATTAAGAGGTACAATGAGCAGTTCTTC. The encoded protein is CASSIKRYNEQFF.

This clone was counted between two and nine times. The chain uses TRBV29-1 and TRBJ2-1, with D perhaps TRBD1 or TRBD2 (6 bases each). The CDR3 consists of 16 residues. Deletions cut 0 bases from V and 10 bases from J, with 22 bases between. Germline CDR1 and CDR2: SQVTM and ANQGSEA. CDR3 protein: CSVEDQRVAGGGEQFF. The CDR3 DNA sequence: TGCAGCGTTGAAGATCAAAGAGTGGCTGGAGGGGGAGAGCAGTTCTTC.